The 18 T cell receptor beta chains listed next were all sequenced from one sample in a study of shared clonotypes between healthy human individuals. Using immunoSEQ multiplex PCR, the repertoire was profiled, and TCRdb retains in-frame clones only, with some absent. The repertoire consists of about 820,000 clones, with over 90% occurring once and the leading ten covering under 30%. Terminally differentiated effector memory CD45RA+ cells were left out of the naive CD8 fraction, which was CD45RO-negative and positively selected for CCR7. The sample was naive CD8+ T cells sorted from blood. All receptors come from a man aged 25-40 years in good health.

The chain links TRBV27 to TRBJ1-5; D might be TRBD1 (5 bases). From germline, CDR1 is MNHEY and CDR2 SMNVEV (reference sequence). The CDR3 has 16 amino acids. V lost 9 bases and J lost 0, with 18 bases in between. The DNA of the CDR3 is TGTGCCAGTCGATCTGGGGGGGGGTATAGCAATCAGCCCCAGCATTTT. Amino acids: CASRSGGGYSNQPQHF.

The CDR3 region has the DNA TGTGCCAGCAGTGCCCCAGACAGGGGCGCCTACAATGAGCAGTTCTTC. It specifies CASSAPDRGAYNEQFF. The V call is TRBV25-1, the J call TRBJ2-1, with 8 positions matching TRBD1. CDR3 length equals 16 residues. The V gene's germline CDR1 is MGHDK and CDR2 SYGVNS. V lost 4 bases, J lost 2 bases, and 7 bases stayed unmatched.

The chain combines TRBV9 with TRBJ2-3; possibly TRBD1 for D (5 bases). V lost 1 base to trimming and J lost 4 bases, with 16 bases between them. Germline CDR1 is SGDLS and CDR2 is YYNGEE. The CDR3 is 16 residues long. This CDR3 reads CASSVSGHPPPDTQYF. The DNA of the CDR3 is TGTGCCAGCAGCGTATCCGGACATCCCCCCCCAGATACGCAGTATTTT.

V gene TRBV9 combines with J gene TRBJ1-2; D not resolved. Per germline, CDR1 SGDLS and CDR2 YYNGEE. The length of the CDR3 is 15 residues. V was cut by 3 bases and J by 5 bases, with 17 bases left in between. CDR3 region: CASSGVFTFSYGYTF. The CDR3 DNA is TGTGCCAGCAGCGGGGTATTTACCTTCTCGTATGGCTACACCTTC.

This clone showed up just once. The chain combines TRBV6-5 with TRBJ2-7, with D unclear. Trimming left V 5 bases short and J 5 bases short, with 13 bases between. Germline V gene lookup returns CDR1 MNHEY and CDR2 SVGAGI. This CDR3 has 13 amino acids. The CDR3 nucleotides read TGTGCCAGCAGTCGGGTCCGAGAGGACGAGCAGTACTTC. This codes for CASSRVREDEQYF.

This clone has a single count. The gene calls are TRBV5-1 and TRBJ1-2, with a possible D match to TRBD1 (6 bases). Germline V lookup: CDR1 SGHRS, CDR2 YFSETQ. Trimming cost V 3 bases and J 3 bases, with 12 bases left between them. CDR3 size: 14 residues. For the CDR3, the DNA is TGCGCCAGCAGCTGGGGGACACCTGACTATGGCTACACCTTC. Protein product: CASSWGTPDYGYTF.

This chain connects TRBV15 to TRBJ2-5; 7 nucleotides align to TRBD1. The germline V gene has CDR1 LNHNV and CDR2 YYDKDF (reference sequence). The CDR3 consists of 15 residues. Trimming took 4 bases from V and 2 from J; bases not matched to a gene: 7. The chain's CDR3 is CATSIDRVGQETQYF. CDR3 nucleotides: TGTGCCACCAGCATAGACAGGGTCGGTCAAGAGACCCAGTACTTC.

The CDR3 sequence: CASSYGTVDVPQHF. CDR3 DNA sequence: TGTGCCAGCAGTTATGGGACAGTCGACGTTCCCCAGCATTTT. The chain is built from TRBV6-6 and TRBJ1-5; 7 nucleotides match TRBD1. Looked up from germline, CDR1 is MNHNY and CDR2 is SVGAGI (reference sequence). The trim removed 3 bases at V and 10 bases at J, leaving 9 bases unmatched. This CDR3 comprises 14 residues.

The chain joins TRBV28 to TRBJ1-2, with D hard to call. CDR1 is MDHEN, CDR2 SYDVKM, per germline. Between the trimmed V and J ends, which lost 5 bases and 3 bases, there was a span of 16 bases. The CDR3 length is 15 residues. CDR3 sequence reads: CASSPIGRDDYGYTF. DNA of the CDR3: TGTGCCAGCAGTCCTATCGGCCGAGATGACTATGGCTACACCTTC.

In DNA form, the CDR3 reads TGTGCCAGTAGTCTAAGGGACAGTCCTAGCGGGAGGCATCCTATCTACGAGCAGTACTTC. It translates to CASSLRDSPSGRHPIYEQYF. The chain employs TRBV19 and TRBJ2-7, with 11 bases fitting TRBD2. The CDR3 contains 20 residues. Germline V lookup: CDR1 LNHDA, CDR2 SQIVND (reference sequence). The V segment lost 5 bases and the J segment 3 bases; nucleotides outside the gene matches: 21.

This clone was picked up one time. The V and J genes are TRBV5-6 and TRBJ2-5; D unresolved. The CDR3 extends over 15 amino acids. V gave up 4 bases and J gave up 7 bases, with 20 bases separating them. CDR1 SGHDT and CDR2 YYEEEE come from the germline V gene. CDR3: CASSPKDQSRGTQYF. CDR3 nucleotide sequence: TGTGCCAGCAGCCCCAAAGATCAATCTAGAGGGACCCAGTACTTC.

This clone has a single count. The rearrangement uses TRBV13 and TRBJ2-7; 10 bases are shared with TRBD2. CDR1 is PRHDT, CDR2 FYEKMQ, per germline (reference sequence). The J segment lost 1 base and the V segment lost 5 bases, leaving 5 bases of the junction unmatched. This CDR3 comprises 15 residues. The CDR3 DNA is TGTGCCAGCAGCCTTGGGACTAGCGAGTCCTACGAGCAGTACTTC. Protein product: CASSLGTSESYEQYF.

The chain has TRBV27 and TRBJ2-7, with 12 bases that match TRBD2. The germline V gene has CDR1 MNHEY and CDR2 SMNVEV (reference sequence). After removal of 4 bases from V and 4 bases from J, the junction contained 5 bases not matched to a gene. The CDR3 contains 15 residues. CDR3 coding DNA: TGTGCCAGCAGTTCGACTAGCGGGAGTGTGTACGAGCAGTACTTC. This codes for CASSSTSGSVYEQYF.

V and J are TRBV2 and TRBJ2-3, with D possibly matching TRBD2 (5 bases). Germline V gene data show CDR1 as SNHLY and CDR2 as FYNNEI. Trimming took off 11 bases at V and 2 bases at J, with 14 bases between the two ends. The CDR3 covers 13 residues. Here the CDR3 reads CAQTGLATDTQYF. As DNA, the CDR3 is TGTGCCCAAACCGGGCTAGCCACAGATACGCAGTATTTT. The full variable domain, with the rest looked up from reference TRBV2 and TRBJ2-3, is EPEVTQTPSHQVTQMGQEVILRCVPISNHLYFYWYRQILGQKVEFLVSFYNNEISEKSEIFDDQFSVERPDGSNFTLKIRSTKLEDSAMYFCAQTGLATDTQYFGPGTRLTVL.

This sequence joins TRBV9 and TRBJ2-7, with 11 bases fitting TRBD2. The CDR3 sequence is 18 residues long. Trimming cost V 0 bases and J 0 bases; bases outside gene matches: 8. In germline, CDR1 is SGDLS, CDR2 YYNGEE. CDR3 loop: CASSVGGTSGSFSYEQYF. The CDR3 nucleotides read TGTGCCAGCAGCGTAGGGGGCACTAGCGGGAGTTTCTCCTACGAGCAGTACTTC.

The chain couples TRBV7-2 to TRBJ2-1, with 14 bases that match TRBD2. Trimming took 3 bases from V and 7 from J; bases not matched to a gene: 11. Germline V gene lookup returns CDR1 SGHTA and CDR2 FQGNSA. This CDR3 contains 18 residues. The CDR3 sequence: CASSFTGLAGEIRNEQFF. In nucleotides, the CDR3 is TGTGCCAGCAGCTTCACGGGACTAGCGGGAGAAATTCGGAATGAGCAGTTCTTC.

About this clone itself: The sample has other DNA sequences that encode this CDR3 too. The V gene is TRBV11-2, the J gene TRBJ2-5, with D unclear. The germline V gene encodes CDR1 SGHAT and CDR2 FQNNGV. The CDR3 totals 12 residues. Trimming removed 3 bases at V and 5 bases at J, with 7 bases between. In nucleotides, the CDR3 is TGTGCCAGCAGCTTGACCGGGGAGACCCAGTACTTC. It codes for CASSLTGETQYF.

This clone was detected only once. This sequence joins TRBV5-1 and TRBJ2-1; D may be TRBD2 (5 bases). The CDR3 has 14 residues. Deletions cut 2 bases from V and 3 bases from J, with 9 bases between. CDR1 SGHRS and CDR2 YFSETQ come from the germline V gene. CDR3 in DNA: TGCGCCAGCAGCTTTGAGGGTGGCTACAATGAGCAGTTCTTC. Translated: CASSFEGGYNEQFF.